This T cell receptor beta chain was sequenced for a study of T-cell memory formation after mild COVID-19 (dated by TCRdb to the early 2020s). In the study overall: TCR sequence clusters from the two donors were found to be largely donor specific. In a couple of donors, T-cell clones that expanded and contracted after mild COVID-19 were followed by sequencing TCRalpha and TCRbeta repertoires longitudinally. Two young, previously healthy adult volunteers made up the cohort, one male and one female. What the study reported, not specific to this receptor: The study covered only a couple of mild cases, and larger cohorts including severe cases with pre-infection samples were considered necessary. Whether the second-wave clones peaking on day 37 were SARS-CoV-2 specific was not confirmed. Clones that contracted from day 15 to 85 showed balanced CD4/CD8 phenotypes, whereas a second wave of clones that expanded from day 15 to 37 leaned towards CD4+. The detection of some responding clones in pre-infection memory suggests that pre-existing cross-reactive memory T cells joined the SARS-CoV-2 response. Contracting CD4+ clones were located mainly in the CM and EM memory subsets, whereas CD8+ clones were found to be enriched in EMRA.

With regard to this clonotype: Its antigen remains undetermined. No base qualities exist here, and no much larger clone lies one base off it.

Counted from cysteine to phenylalanine, this CDR3 has 15 amino acids. Here the CDR3 DNA is all that survives: 45 bases in frame from base 1. Unmatched junction bases come to 6, with V trimmed by 4 bases and J by 1 base. CDR1 KGHSH and CDR2 LQKENI were looked up in the germline V gene. Ficoll-Paque density gradient centrifugation was used to isolate PBMCs. Data came from an Illumina NovaSeq 6000. TCRalpha and TCRbeta cDNA libraries were built by 5'RACE with constant-segment primers, adding sample barcodes and unique molecular identifiers. Trizol reagent was used to extract RNA from every sample. The libraries were amplified in two PCR steps, and the second step added a second sample barcode and Illumina TruSeq adapters. Sequencing of the libraries was done on an Illumina NovaSeq, producing 2 x 150 bp paired-end reads. On the study's bioinformatics: The reads were demultiplexed and collapsed into UMI-guided consensus sequences using migec v1.2.7. Using mixcr v2.1.11, the UMI consensuses were aligned to TRA and TRB V and J templates and assembled into clonotypes. Clonotypes were classified as expanded or contracted when called significant by both edgeR and NoisET, with noise models trained on biological replicates. edgeR calls used a false discovery rate-adjusted p below 0.01 and a log2 fold-change threshold of 1. PCA with hierarchical clustering of max-normalized trajectories of the 1000 most abundant clonotypes was used as exploratory dynamics analysis. Separately sequenced CD4+ and CD8+ repertoires were used to assign the CD4 or CD8 phenotype of responding clones. TCRdb trimmed the raw reads at Q25, called clones with MiXCR and kept productive beta chains. Rows merge per CDR3 protein into single entries with the most common DNA and genes. The V and J calls were not made by the authors but by TCRdb's processing. The sample table contains around 250,000 distinct CDR3 sequences; only one count was recorded for about 16% of them. Roughly 24% of the sample comes from the top ten.

The sequencing sample was made of PBMCs or a T cell subset sorted from them (not recorded which). This clonotype originated in a young man who had mild COVID-19 (a few samples of this study predate the infection). The sample titles of this study are shuffled in the database, so cell type and time point are left out; the donor was told from shared clones. The chain is made from TRBV18 and TRBJ1-1; 7 nucleotides in the junction match TRBD1. The CDR3 reads CASSLGRTGNTEAFF. In nucleotides, the sequence is TGTGCCAGCTCACTTGGGAGGACAGGGAACACTGAAGCTTTCTTT.